The source of this T cell receptor beta chain is a study of blood T cell repertoires in COVID-19. As for the study in general: Samples of COVID-19 (acute and convalescent) were obtained from the United States, Italy and Spain. Nucleic acid was either cDNA or gDNA, and it came from T cells, B-cell-depleted T cells, or PBMCs.

Original methodology: Reference gene primer amplification in the assay estimated nucleated cell counts. The method was immunoSEQ multiplex PCR; TCRdb's version includes in-frame clones alone and lacks a portion of them. The D gene and trimming were derived from the DNA, and the V and J assignments and clone size from that table. The sample holds approximately 150,000 clones, 88% seen once. Germline V CDR1 and CDR2: MNHEY, SVGEGT. CDR3 length equals 13 residues. The V end lost 5 bases, the J end lost 4 bases, and 9 bases lay between the germline ends. The sequenced material came from peripheral blood. The V call is TRBV6-2 or TRBV6-3, the J call TRBJ2-1; possibly TRBD1 for D (6 bases). This clonotype originated in a man aged 45 to 65 who had recovered from COVID-19. CDR3 coding DNA: TGTGCCAGCAGTAAGGACAGTTACAATGAGCAGTTCTTC. It specifies CASSKDSYNEQFF.